Listed below are T cell receptor beta chains from one sample, sequenced in a study of cytomegalovirus exposure and HLA in healthy donors. The method was immunoSEQ multiplex PCR; TCRdb's version includes in-frame clones alone and lacks a portion of them. The sample's table shows approximately 130,000 clones. The sequenced material came from PBMCs. The receptors were gathered from a woman aged 60-75 years in good health and CMV-seronegative. CDR3s leave out the opening cysteine and the closing phenylalanine or tryptophan.

v_call | cdr3_aa
TRBV11-2 | ASSPPGLAGEKLF
TRBV4-2 | ASSQDLYGYT
TRBV29-1 | SAKGKGADAQY
TRBV2 | ASSEEGGGNQPQH
TRBV7-9 | ASSPLMGGAKNIQY
TRBV29-1 | SVEGDRDTGELF
TRBV5-1 | ASSLGDRAGNTIY
TRBV6-5 | ASNLQGGSTDTQY
TRBV5-6 | ASSLAGGFEQY
TRBV28 | ASSLLGGGVNTEAF
TRBV5-4 | ASSLSRGLAGELF
TRBV7-2 | ASSLSRDQPQH
TRBV18 | ASSLNQETQY
TRBV11-1 | ASSLALAGVDEQY
TRBV9 | ASSVGRDRDHNYGYT
TRBV5-1 | ASRAGTGINYGYT
TRBV5-1 | ASSATSGGAGELF
TRBV5-1 | ASSLGLGANTEAF
TRBV7-8 | ASSLFGQGGHEQY
TRBV30 | AWSVLSPEAETQY
TRBV5-1 | ASSSHRGGYEQF
TRBV2 | ASRGGSYEQY
TRBV6-5 | ASSYKGDFYGYT
TRBV7-8 | ASSPIYDEQF
TRBV7-2 | ASSSGVRGNSYNEQF
TRBV18 | ATVQGRTDTQY
TRBV6-1 | ASSSQGGTDTQY
TRBV7-9 | ASSGRDRAMNTEAF
TRBV6-4 | ASSCGGGPPRRETQETQY
TRBV5-1 | ASSLGLASYNEQF
TRBV28 | ASSPAGDGNQPQH
TRBV27 | ASSSRGGRETQY
TRBV6-5 | ASRDGTDYEQY
TRBV19 | ASSTLEGLRGTEQF
TRBV5-4 | ASSFPGGETQY
TRBV7-9 | ASSLGQGETSTDTQY
TRBV2 | ASSGGDREGGYT
TRBV9 | ASSVSTTGTSGDQETQY
TRBV6-5 | ASSYSGGPGGYEQY
TRBV6-5 | ASSYSSQVQNTEAF
TRBV7-8 | ASSTTSGTPTQY
TRBV23-1 | ASSGTGVVPSYEQY
TRBV5-1 | ASRWTSGSSGELF
TRBV5-1 | ASSPEDSGNTIY
TRBV15 | ATSREGAPVGEKLF
TRBV5-1 | ASSWSTTGSTEAF
TRBV18 | ASSPAAQAQY
TRBV5-4 | ASSLAAASQETQY
TRBV30 | AWGRTPEAF
TRBV13 | ASSLFRDRALSNYGYT
TRBV18 | ASSPDGATNEKLF
TRBV7-9 | ASSPTRGDPYEQY
TRBV5-1 | ASSLETGEKLF
TRBV29-1 | SALHPRTSEFTDTQY
TRBV7-6 | ASSLGAGGTDTQY